This T cell receptor beta chain is drawn from a study of blood T cell repertoires in COVID-19. Per the study methods: Nucleated cell counts were estimated from reference gene primer amplification. Assay used: immunoSEQ multiplex PCR; TCRdb lists only in-frame clones, some missing. V and J calls and clone size are as listed in that table; D and trimming were resolved from the DNA. The table includes fewer than 200,000 clones, 65% to 85% detected once. Participants' own reports of clinical history determined their cohort assignment. J gave up 10 bases and V 1 base, and 4 bases lay outside the gene matches. This CDR3 spans 14 amino acids. Germline assignment: CDR1 LGHDT and CDR2 YNNKEL (reference sequence).

This clonotype was obtained from a woman in her forties or fifties in a cohort exposed to, infected with or recovered from COVID-19 (not recorded which). The sample consisted of PBMCs or T cells enriched from blood (not recorded which). The chain couples TRBV3-1 (or the pseudogene TRBV3-2) to TRBJ1-4; 9 nucleotides align to TRBD1. The CDR3 nucleotides read TGTGCCAGCAGCCAAGGGGGACAGGGTGGAAAACTGTTTTTT. As protein: CASSQGGQGGKLFF.